This TCR beta chain comes out of a study of siplizumab effects on memory and regulatory T cells. V lost 3 bases and J lost 10, with 22 bases in between. CDR3 size: 15 residues. Germline V CDR1 and CDR2: SGDLS, YYNGEE. Only in-frame clones appear in the TCRdb table, and some are missing; sequencing was by immunoSEQ multiplex PCR. This sample has more than 90,000 clones; around 94% occur once, and the top ten carry 1.3%. Concerning this clone itself: Antigen unknown.

Study-wide points: The naive T cell population seemed more diverse than memory cells and seemed a major contributor to the alloresponse.

The clonotype comes from a human donor in good health. Material: non-Treg CD4+ T cells sorted from blood. The rearrangement joins TRBV9 to TRBJ1-1, with D possibly matching TRBD1 (5 bases). The CDR3 coding sequence is TGTGCCAGCAGCGAGAGGGACTTCCGGGGCGGGGGAGCTTTCTTT. As protein: CASSERDFRGGGAFF.